This T cell receptor beta chain was identified during a study of blood T cell repertoires in COVID-19. At the level of the study: The samples span acute and convalescent COVID-19 from the United States, Italy and Spain.

Those enrolled, adults aged roughly 18 to 89 years, came from about 24 US areas. For recovered donors of Cohort 3, there were two negative PCRs, clearance, or symptom resolution. CDR1 is SGHTA and CDR2 is FQGNSA in the germline V gene. The CDR3 runs 14 residues. V was clipped by 7 bases and J by 7 bases, with 17 bases between them. The table came from immunoSEQ multiplex PCR; TCRdb's copy has only in-frame clones and leaves some out. Of 200,000 to 250,000 clones detected, roughly 84% appear once; the ten largest clones hold approximately 6.6%. The count of this clone is one. This chain joins TRBV7-2 and TRBJ2-1, with D tentatively TRBD1 (6 bases). The TCR originated in a woman between 35 and 50 years old who had recovered from COVID-19. Input material: PBMCs or T cells enriched from blood (not recorded which). Here the CDR3 reads CASILGAGSNEQFF. The DNA for the CDR3 is TGTGCCAGCATCTTGGGGGCAGGGTCAAATGAGCAGTTCTTC.